This T cell receptor beta chain was sequenced in a study of beta chain features in type 1 diabetes. Whole-study results and caveats: Whether HLA type affects TCRB rearrangement stayed undetermined in the present work. Among type 1 diabetes patients, VDJ junctions had fewer insertions and more deletions. The similarity of naive, central memory and Treg TCRB repertoires appeared greater among patients than among healthy donors. Moderate yet significant TCRB CDR3 shortening was seen in Type 1 diabetes patients in all four CD4+ subsets.

On average, the one heparinised blood draw given by each donor was approximately 100 mL. cDNA synthesis used the whole RNA isolate, giving expressed TCRB sequences. The protocol was immunoSEQ multiplex PCR, while the TCRdb copy is restricted to in-frame clones and leaves out a portion. The sample shows under 300,000 clones, 9.5% to 13% of them seen only once. V lost 5 bases to trimming and J lost 3 bases; unmatched junction nucleotides: 6. This CDR3 spans 15 amino acids. In germline, CDR1 is KGHSH, CDR2 LQKENI. As to this clone: The antigen remains undetermined.

This clonotype originated in a man aged 30 to 39 with type 1 diabetes. The chain is built from TRBV18 and TRBJ2-5; 10 nucleotides line up with TRBD1. The sample taken for sequencing was naive CD4+ T cells from blood. In DNA form, the CDR3 reads TGTGCCAGCTCATCGCGACAGGGGGCTGAAGAGACCCAGTACTTC. Translation gives CASSSRQGAEETQYF.